This TCR beta chain was found in a study of beta chain features in type 1 diabetes (dated by TCRdb to 2016 to 2018). About the full investigation: Mean age, gender distribution, total cell number and subset yield did not differ between patients and healthy donors. A total of around 110,000,000 sorted cells were examined across all samples, and a strong correlation was observed between cell number per subset and RNA yield. The study compared the TCRB repertoires of sorted circulating CD4+ T cell subsets in recently diagnosed type 1 diabetes patients with those in matched healthy donors. Regulatory and stem cell-like memory subsets were obtained from only 8 patients and roughly 8 healthy donors, while naive and central memory subsets were obtained from all 28 donors. What the work shows at the level of the full study, not this receptor alone: Because cDNA was sequenced instead of genomic DNA, highly expressing activated cells could be over-represented, though the groups showed no difference in activation or CD3 levels. Type 1 diabetes patients showed a moderate but significant shortening of TCRB CDR3 length in all four CD4+ subsets. Fewer insertions and more nucleotide deletions at VDJ recombination sites were observed in patients with type 1 diabetes, implying thymic rearrangement abnormalities. Naive, central memory and regulatory TCRB repertoires appeared to be more alike among patients than among healthy donors. PCR might favor shorter templates, but patient and control samples were amplified and corrected together, so any skew would affect both groups equally. HLA sub-analyses involved small numbers of individuals, so any influence of HLA type on TCRB rearrangement remained unresolved.

The High Capacity cDNA Reverse Transcription Kit was used to reverse transcribe all of the isolated RNA, meaning that expressed TCRB transcripts were what got sequenced. Deep immunoSEQ sequencing was performed on naive, central memory and regulatory T cell samples, with an average of approximately 4 million total reads per sample. Sorted cells were lysed in RLT buffer and RNA was extracted with DNase-treated RNeasy Micro or Mini kits, depending on cell number. To prevent cross-contamination, each cell subset was processed individually, whereas patient and healthy donor samples were processed jointly. Using the immunoSEQ multiplex PCR, TCRB sequences were amplified from cDNA into 87-bp fragments spanning the CDR3 region. Sequencing of the amplicons was done on the Illumina HiSeq platform. The paper's data handling went like this. Synthetic template baselines were used to correct PCR bias computationally, reads within Hamming distance 2 were collapsed together, and singletons that could not be merged were discarded. Reads were aligned against IMGT so that V, D and J genes, CDR3 length and insertions or deletions at six rearrangement sites could be assigned. Clonotype counts were normalized to sorted cell number within each subset before computing true diversity and Gini coefficients with the tcR R package. Repertoire sharing was quantified using the overlap coefficient calculated on TCRB nucleotide sequences. Out-of-frame TCRB sequences from naive cells were analyzed to stand in for the pre-selection repertoire. As stored in TCRdb, this immuneACCESS dataset retains in-frame rearrangements with V and J assigned. A fraction of the clones does not appear; measured against another copy, unresolved V genes explain less than half of the discrepancy, and the remainder lacks a known reason. V and J calls and clone size follow that table, whereas D and trimming were derived from the DNA. Present in this sample are about 340,000 clones, approximately 13% of which were seen just once. The top ten clonotypes cover 0.015% of the sample.

From each donor, a single peripheral blood sample of about 100 mL on average was drawn into heparinised tubes. A BD FACSAria II was used to sort naive, central memory, regulatory and stem cell-like memory CD4+ T cells with a panel that included CD45RO, CCR7, CD25, CD127, CD95 and CD27. All sorted populations exceeded 98% purity. PBMCs were isolated right away by Lymphoprep density gradient centrifugation and were stained directly, without culture. To minimize batch effects, samples were stained and sorted in pairs, one healthy donor with one patient per experiment. CDR1 GTSNPN and CDR2 SVGIG were looked up in the germline V gene (reference sequence). V trim: 1 base; J trim: 5 bases; unmatched bases: 6. The CDR3 spans 14 residues, from the cysteine through the phenylalanine. Only CDR3 DNA is held: 42 bases, read in frame from base 1. Points on this clone: Its antigen has not been determined. Within one base of it there is no much larger clone, and no base qualities were kept.

Sequenced: naive CD4+ T cells from blood. Explained via the paper, the cell subset or site label denotes: true naive CD4+ T cells. This clonotype originated in a young woman with type 1 diabetes. The chain uses TRBV30 and TRBJ1-1; 8 bases in the junction line up with TRBD1. The CDR3 region reads CAWSGTGGRTEAFF. Here is the DNA: TGTGCCTGGAGTGGAACAGGGGGTCGGACTGAAGCTTTCTTT.